These T cell receptor beta chains were read from a single sample in a study of cytomegalovirus exposure and HLA in healthy donors. This table comes from immunoSEQ multiplex PCR, and its TCRdb copy is limited to in-frame clones, with some not included. The table shows more than 150,000 clones, with over 70% occurring only once. The sequenced material came from PBMCs. These TCRs come from a woman between 50 and 59 years old in good health and CMV-seropositive. The CDR3 runs from the conserved cysteine through the conserved F or W. Fields, in order: D gene, V gene, J gene, clone size, CDR3 DNA, CDR3 protein. The D gene is left open where the match is weak. The size entry is marked missing in some rows and otherwise reads once, few, many or a size class.

>TRBD1|TRBV11-3|TRBJ2-7|-
TGTGCCAGCAGCTTATGGGGACAGGCTGCGTACGAGCAGTACTTC
CASSLWGQAAYEQYF
>-|TRBV5-8|TRBJ1-1|-
TGTGCCAGCAGCTTGGCAGGGGCGGACACTGAAGCTTTCTTT
CASSLAGADTEAFF
>-|TRBV7-2|TRBJ2-5|-
TGTGCCAGCAGCCAAAGTGGAGGGTACCAAGAGACCCAGTACTTC
CASSQSGGYQETQYF
>TRBD1|TRBV2|TRBJ1-2|-
TGTGCCAGCAGCCGACAGGGGGCTGACTATGGCTACACCTTC
CASSRQGADYGYTF
>TRBD1|TRBV6-5|TRBJ2-7|-
TGTGCCAGCAGTTACTCGGGACAGGGGTACGAGCAGTACTTC
CASSYSGQGYEQYF
>TRBD1|TRBV5-4|TRBJ1-6|-
TGTGCCAGCAGCTTGCGTGACAGGGGGAATAATTCACCCCTCCACTTT
CASSLRDRGNNSPLHF
>TRBD2|TRBV4-3|TRBJ2-3|-
TGCGCCAGCAGCCCAACTACGCGGACGTGGGACTACACAGATACGCAGTATTTT
CASSPTTRTWDYTDTQYF
>-|TRBV7-9|TRBJ2-3|-
TGTGCCAGCAGCTCTTCTCTTTTGTCAGATACGCAGTATTTT
CASSSSLLSDTQYF
>TRBD2|TRBV7-2|TRBJ2-7|-
TGTGCCAGCAGCTACGGGACTAGCGGGACCTACGAGCAGTACTTC
CASSYGTSGTYEQYF
>TRBD1|TRBV7-2|TRBJ1-4|-
TGTGCCAGCAGCCCGGACAGGGCCTCTAATGAAAAACTGTTTTTT
CASSPDRASNEKLFF
>-|TRBV30|TRBJ1-2|-
TGTGCCTGGAGTGGGTGGAGGACCTATGGCTACACCTTC
CAWSGWRTYGYTF
>-|TRBV29-1|TRBJ2-2|few
TGCAGCGTTGGGGGCGGTAACACCGGGGAGCTGTTTTTT
CSVGGGNTGELFF
>-|TRBV11-1|TRBJ1-1|-
TGTGCCAGCAGCCCTTTCGGGTCAGCCAACACTGAAGCTTTCTTT
CASSPFGSANTEAFF
>-|TRBV7-3|TRBJ1-5|-
TGTGCCAGCAGCTTAACGTCAGGGGACGGTCAGCCCCAGCATTTT
CASSLTSGDGQPQHF
>TRBD1|TRBV2|TRBJ1-5|-
TGTGCCAGCAGTCAGGACAGGGGGGATCAGCCCCAGCATTTT
CASSQDRGDQPQHF
>-|TRBV5-1|TRBJ2-3|-
TGCGCCAGCAGCCCCCTAGGGGGGGCCGGAGATACGCAGTATTTT
CASSPLGGAGDTQYF
>-|TRBV2|TRBJ1-1|-
TGTGCCAGCAGTGACGACGTTGGGGGGACGAAAGCTTTCTTT
CASSDDVGGTKAFF
>-|TRBV2|TRBJ1-5|-
TGTGCCAGCAGTGGTGTCAGGGGCAATCAGCCCCAGCATTTT
CASSGVRGNQPQHF
>TRBD1|TRBV28|TRBJ2-2|-
TGTGCCAGCAGGACAGGGGGGGACACCGGGGAGCTGTTTTTT
CASRTGGDTGELFF
>TRBD2|TRBV15|TRBJ2-3|-
TGTGCCACCAGCAGAGATCTAGCGGGGGGGCAAGTAGGGGGCGATACGCAGTATTTT
CATSRDLAGGQVGGDTQYF
>-|TRBV29-1|TRBJ1-2|-
TGCAGCGTTGAAGAAGGGACAAATAAGGGGTATGGCTACACCTTC
CSVEEGTNKGYGYTF
>-|TRBV5-1|TRBJ2-4|-
TGCGCCAGCAGCCCGGCGACAGGCTCGAGTTTGAACATTCAGTACTTC
CASSPATGSSLNIQYF
>-|TRBV6-1|TRBJ2-7|-
TGTGCCAGCAGTGTCGCCGAGTCGAGCTCCTACGAGCAGTACTTC
CASSVAESSSYEQYF
>TRBD1|TRBV18|TRBJ2-2|-
TGTGCCAGCTCACCGGTAGGGGGCCGGAACACCGGGGAGCTGTTTTTT
CASSPVGGRNTGELFF
>-|TRBV4-1|TRBJ1-2|-
TGCGCCAGCAGCCAAGGCGACGGGGGGAACTATGGCTACACCTTC
CASSQGDGGNYGYTF
>TRBD1|TRBV29-1|TRBJ1-2|-
TGCAGCGTCGAACCGACAGGGCGTTTCGGCTACACCTTC
CSVEPTGRFGYTF
>TRBD1|TRBV7-2|TRBJ1-2|-
TGTGCCAGCAGCTTAGGACAGGGCACTGGCTACACCTTC
CASSLGQGTGYTF
>-|TRBV6-6|TRBJ2-7|-
TGTGCCAGCAGTGCCGGGACACCCTCCTACGAGCAGTACTTC
CASSAGTPSYEQYF
>-|TRBV5-1|TRBJ2-1|once
TGCGCCAGCAGCTTGGCCTCCAGCGGATACAATGAGCAGTTCTTC
CASSLASSGYNEQFF
>-|TRBV28|TRBJ2-6|-
TGTGCCAGCAGTCCCACCGGGCAGGGCGGCTTTGGGGCCAACGTCCTGACTTTC
CASSPTGQGGFGANVLTF
>-|TRBV9|TRBJ1-4|-
TGTGCCAGCAGCGCCAGCGGGGGGGGGACTAATGAAAAACTGTTTTTT
CASSASGGGTNEKLFF
>-|TRBV2|TRBJ2-1|-
TGTGCCAGCAGTGAAGGGCAGGAGCAGTTCTTC
CASSEGQEQFF
>-|TRBV2|TRBJ1-1|-
TGTGCCAGCAGGAGGGATTTGAACACTGAAGCTTTCTTT
CASRRDLNTEAFF
>TRBD1|TRBV7-9|TRBJ2-2|-
TGTGCCAGCAGCAGGACAGGGGGAAACACCGGGGAGCTGTTTTTT
CASSRTGGNTGELFF
>-|TRBV4-1|TRBJ2-7|few
TGCGCCAGCAGCCAGACGAGGGAGGATAAGCAGTACTTC
CASSQTREDKQYF
>TRBD1|TRBV11-3|TRBJ2-5|-
TGTGCCAGCAACCACGGATGGACAGGGGAGGCCCAGTACTTC
CASNHGWTGEAQYF
>TRBD2|TRBV6-6|TRBJ2-5|-
TGTGCCAGCAGCCTAGCGGGGGGGCCTGGGACCCAGTACTTC
CASSLAGGPGTQYF
>TRBD1|TRBV15|TRBJ1-1|-
TGTGCCACCAGCCCCGCTCTCAGGGGGGCTTTCTTT
CATSPALRGAFF
>-|TRBV29-1|TRBJ1-1|-
TGCAGCGTGGACTCCTTCGTGAGACAAAGGTTGAACACTGAAGCTTTCTTT
CSVDSFVRQRLNTEAFF
>-|TRBV4-3|TRBJ2-2|-
TGCGCCAGCAGCTTGGGACACCCGAACACCGGGGAGCTGTTTTTT
CASSLGHPNTGELFF
>TRBD1|TRBV7-2|TRBJ1-2|-
TGTGCCAGCAGCTTACGGGACAGGGGCTCCTATGGCTACACCTTC
CASSLRDRGSYGYTF
>-|TRBV9|TRBJ2-3|-
TGTGCCAGCAGCGTCGGGGTCCTGGGCACAGATACGCAGTATTTT
CASSVGVLGTDTQYF
>TRBD2|TRBV5-1|TRBJ2-2|once
TGCGCCAGCAGCTTGGGGGCTAGCGGTAACACCGGGGAGCTGTTTTTT
CASSLGASGNTGELFF
>-|TRBV6-6|TRBJ2-5|-
TGTGCCAGCAGCTTTAATCAAGAGACCCAGTACTTC
CASSFNQETQYF
>-|TRBV30|TRBJ2-7|-
TGTGCCTGGAAGGACACCTACGAGCAGTACTTC
CAWKDTYEQYF
>TRBD1|TRBV29-1|TRBJ1-2|-
TGCAGCGTTGAGCCAGGGGGCTCTGGCTACACCTTC
CSVEPGGSGYTF
>-|TRBV11-3|TRBJ2-3|-
TGTGCCAGCAGCTTCAGAGGGAACACAGATACGCAGTATTTT
CASSFRGNTDTQYF
>-|TRBV19|TRBJ1-1|-
TGTGCCAGTAGGAACGGGGCGGGAACCGAAGCTTTCTTT
CASRNGAGTEAFF
>TRBD2|TRBV28|TRBJ2-7|few
TGTGCCAGCCAAGCGGGAGTTCTACCCTACGAGCAGTACTTC
CASQAGVLPYEQYF